A selection of T cell receptor beta chains follows, all from one sample in a study of shared clonotypes between healthy human individuals. Here immunoSEQ multiplex PCR was the method, and the copy in TCRdb shows in-frame clones only, minus some. The sample carries some 1,900,000 clones, approximately 95% recorded once. The sequenced sample consisted of naive CD8+ T cells sorted from blood. These receptors originate from a man younger than 35 in good health. The CDR3 runs from the conserved cysteine through the conserved F or W.

v_gene,len,j_gene,CDR3aa
TRBV7-9,14,TRBJ2-5,CASSARLGEETQYF
TRBV5-4,15,TRBJ2-5,CASSSDTGSIETQYF
TRBV7-2,14,TRBJ2-5,CASSFGGPQETQYF
TRBV13,16,TRBJ1-3,CASSPPDVGSGNTIYF
TRBV7-9,12,TRBJ2-1,CASSLGSNEQFF
TRBV5-6,13,TRBJ2-7,CASSLGGYYEQYF
TRBV30,13,TRBJ2-1,CAWSLGHLNEQFF
TRBV25-1,15,TRBJ2-7,CATEATGQWAYEQYF
TRBV5-6,12,TRBJ2-2,CASSLHTGELFF
TRBV28,12,TRBJ2-5,CASSLMGETQYF
TRBV6-5,14,TRBJ2-3,CASGTGDLLDTQYF
TRBV10-1,16,TRBJ2-1,CASSEVTLADYNEQFF
TRBV19,13,TRBJ1-1,CASSIWAGTEAFF
TRBV6-6,14,TRBJ1-3,CASSYGTPGNTIYF
TRBV19,12,TRBJ1-5,CASSPIGQPQHF
TRBV5-6,15,TRBJ1-4,CASSFISATNEKLFF
TRBV28,15,TRBJ2-2,CASSVATTATGELFF
TRBV7-9,14,TRBJ2-5,CASRGQAMQETQYF
TRBV19,15,TRBJ2-7,CASTSTPGGYYEQYF
TRBV13,12,TRBJ2-1,CASSLGGDEQFF
TRBV7-9,15,TRBJ2-1,CASSPWGGGAEEQFF
TRBV5-4,12,TRBJ2-1,CASSLTLNEQFF
TRBV4-1,16,TRBJ2-7,CASSQGPVGNHYEQYF
TRBV7-9,16,TRBJ2-7,CASSPRTGKDAYEQYF
TRBV6-6,15,TRBJ1-2,CASTNSGTGYYGYTF
TRBV10-3,13,TRBJ2-3,CAITPESSDTQYF
TRBV5-6,12,TRBJ1-1,CASSLMGAEAFF
TRBV28,13,TRBJ1-1,CASSLRGSTEAFF